The 16 T cell receptor beta chains below come from one sample, sequenced in a study of T cells in Graves' hyperthyroidism and ophthalmopathy. TCR beta CDR3 sequences were amplified from RNA transcripts. HTBI primers were the set used in a first-round RT-PCR of the TCR CDR3. TCRdb passed the multiplex PCR reads through MiXCR, listing each CDR3 protein once. The table shows 600,000 to 900,000 distinct CDR3 sequences, with over 15% occurring only once. Sequenced input: blood. Receptors originate from a man aged 18 to 30 with Graves' hyperthyroidism.

This clonotype has ten or more counts. The CDR3 region is CASSPGTVEQYF. The CDR3 bases are TGTGCCAGCAGCCCAGGGACTGTCGAGCAGTACTTC. The V and J genes are TRBV3-1 and TRBJ2-7; perhaps TRBD2 as D (6 bases). The CDR3 sequence is 12 residues long. The V gene's germline CDR1 is LGHDT and CDR2 YNNKEL (reference sequence). With 4 bases removed from V and 6 bases from J, the gap between germline ends came to 10 bases.

This clonotype has a handful of counts. The chain employs TRBV4-3 and TRBJ1-5; D perhaps matches TRBD1 (6 bases). Germline V gene data show CDR1 as LGHNA and CDR2 as YSLEER. The V and J ends lost 4 bases and 5 bases respectively, with 12 bases between them. The CDR3 loop spans 14 amino acids. The CDR3 reads CASSRTRGDQPQHF. The CDR3 region has the DNA TGCGCCAGCAGCCGGACCAGGGGAGATCAGCCCCAGCATTTT.

This clonotype was counted many times. The J gene is TRBJ2-1, the V gene TRBV12-3 or TRBV12-4; 12 bases align to TRBD2. This CDR3 is 15 amino acids long. V lost 6 bases, J lost 6 bases, and 6 bases stayed unmatched. CDR3 amino acids: CASRRLAGASNEQFF. For the CDR3, the DNA is TGTGCCAGCAGACGACTAGCGGGAGCTTCCAATGAGCAGTTCTTC.

This clonotype was detected many times. V and J are TRBV29-1 and TRBJ2-1; 8 nucleotides align to TRBD2. CDR3 length: 15 residues. V lost 1 base, J lost 5 bases, and 7 bases stayed unmatched. Germline loops: CDR1 SQVTM, CDR2 ANQGSEA. This chain's CDR3 is CSVEVLSGADNEQFF. The CDR3 DNA is TGCAGCGTTGAAGTTCTTAGCGGGGCCGACAATGAGCAGTTCTTC.

This clonotype was counted between two and nine times. This chain connects TRBV7-2 to TRBJ1-5, with 8 bases aligning to TRBD1. Per the germline V gene, CDR1 is SGHTA and CDR2 is FQGNSA. This CDR3 spans 17 amino acids. J was trimmed by 3 bases and V by 1 base; bases with no gene match: 8. The CDR3 DNA reads TGTGCCAGCAGCTTAGACAGGGGGGGGCTCTTCAATCAGCCCCAGCATTTT. It codes for CASSLDRGGLFNQPQHF.

Many counts were recorded for this clonotype. The V call is TRBV12-3 or TRBV12-4, the J call TRBJ1-2; D perhaps matches TRBD1 (6 bases). Deletions cut 6 bases from V and 7 bases from J, with 9 bases between. The length of the CDR3 is 11 residues. Here the CDR3 DNA reads TGTGCCAGCAGAGGGGGAGTTGGCTACACCTTC. Protein: CASRGGVGYTF.

The rearrangement uses TRBV20-1 and TRBJ1-2; TRBD1 aligns across 9 bases. Trimming at V came to 4 bases and at J to 7 bases, leaving 7 bases not matched to a gene. CDR3 size: 13 residues. In germline, CDR1 is DFQATT, CDR2 SNEGSKA (reference sequence). As DNA, the CDR3 is TGCAGTGCTACCCAGGACAGGGGAGTTGGCTACACCTTC. Its protein product is CSATQDRGVGYTF.

This clonotype was recorded many times. The chain employs TRBV18 and TRBJ2-3, with D perhaps assigned TRBD1 or TRBD2 (5 bases each). There are 13 residues in the CDR3. V shed 2 bases and J shed 7 bases, with 10 bases lying between them. The germline CDR1 and CDR2 sequences are KGHSH and LQKENI. The CDR3 nucleotides read TGTGCCAGCTCACCAATTGGGGGATATACGCAGTATTTT. This codes for CASSPIGGYTQYF.

This clonotype has only a few counts. The rearrangement joins TRBV6-1 to TRBJ2-3; TRBD2 matches 7 bases. V lost 8 bases, J lost 4 bases, and 15 bases stayed unmatched. CDR3 length equals 16 residues. Germline CDR1 reads MNHNS; CDR2 reads SASEGT. Here the CDR3 DNA reads TGTGCCAGCCACGCGAGCGGCGGGAGCGGTTCAGATACGCAGTATTTT. Its translation is CASHASGGSGSDTQYF.

V gene TRBV20-1 combines with J gene TRBJ1-2; tentatively, D is TRBD1 (6 bases). CDR1 and CDR2 from the germline V gene are DFQATT and SNEGSKA (reference sequence). This CDR3 spans 12 amino acids. V dropped 5 bases and J dropped 8 bases, with 15 bases sitting between them. The chain's CDR3 is CSAVRTDLGYTF. DNA for the CDR3: TGCAGTGCTGTCCGGACAGATTTGGGCTACACCTTC.

J is TRBJ2-7 and V is TRBV20-1, with 11 bases fitting TRBD2. The J segment lost 6 bases and the V segment lost 5 bases, leaving 3 bases of the junction unmatched. The CDR3 runs 12 residues. Germline values: CDR1 DFQATT, CDR2 SNEGSKA (reference sequence). CDR3 sequence reads: CSAGLAGGEQYF. The CDR3 DNA follows: TGCAGTGCTGGGCTAGCGGGAGGCGAGCAGTACTTC.

V usage is TRBV20-1 and J usage is TRBJ2-7; D is perhaps TRBD2 (5 bases). With 6 bases removed from V and 8 bases from J, the gap between germline ends came to 17 bases. This CDR3 comprises 12 residues. In germline, CDR1 is DFQATT, CDR2 SNEGSKA (reference sequence). The chain's CDR3 is CSAMPRGYKQYF. The CDR3 DNA reads TGCAGTGCCATGCCCCGGGGTTACAAGCAGTACTTC.

V gene TRBV6-1 combines with J gene TRBJ1-5; D is undetermined. CDR1 and CDR2 from the germline V gene are MNHNS and SASEGT. Trimming removed 7 bases from V and 7 bases from J, with 17 bases in between. CDR3 length equals 14 residues. The CDR3 DNA sequence: TGTGCCAGCACCCCAGGAGTGGGGATGCAGCCCCAGCATTTT. Its protein is CASTPGVGMQPQHF.

The rearrangement links TRBV20-1 to TRBJ2-3, with D possibly called TRBD1 or TRBD2 (6 bases each). V dropped 8 bases and J dropped 0 bases, with 15 bases sitting between them. Germline V CDR1 and CDR2: DFQATT, SNEGSKA (reference sequence). The CDR3 covers 14 residues. The CDR3 DNA reads as TGCAGTAGGGGAGGACAGTCTAGCACAGATACGCAGTATTTT. It encodes CSRGGQSSTDTQYF.

The sample holds many counts of this clonotype. This chain links TRBV20-1 with TRBJ2-4; no clear D. The CDR3 spans 13 residues. Germline lookup yields CDR1 DFQATT and CDR2 SNEGSKA (reference sequence). V shed 0 bases and J shed 8 bases, with 11 bases lying between them. CDR3 DNA sequence: TGCAGTGCTAGAGAAGGGATTTCGGACATTCAGTACTTC. It codes for CSAREGISDIQYF.

This clonotype showed up many times. The chain is built from TRBV12-3 or TRBV12-4 and TRBJ2-7; D may be TRBD1 (7 bases). There are 14 residues in the CDR3. V lost 6 bases and J lost 6, with 18 bases in between. CDR3 sequence: CASSAQGQGGEQYF. In DNA form, the CDR3 reads TGTGCCAGCAGCGCTCAGGGGCAGGGGGGCGAGCAGTACTTC.